The clone carrying this T cell receptor (beta chain) was observed once. The data were taken from a study of multiple sclerosis patients with progressive multifocal leukoencephalopathy. Study information: Controls were natalizumab-treated multiple sclerosis patients who did not develop PML, sampled longitudinally.

Time point specified: before natalizumab initiation. The CDR3 has 16 residues. The trim removed 4 bases at V and 1 base at J, leaving 8 bases unmatched. Per the germline V gene, CDR1 is SGDLS and CDR2 is YYNGEE. Every PCR reaction included synthetic inline CDR3 controls for all V-J pairings. Clones were read by immunoSEQ multiplex PCR, and TCRdb kept only the in-frame ones, dropping some. The sample lists fewer than 40,000 clones; 80% to 95% were seen once. The receptor comes from a young man with multiple sclerosis. The chain links TRBV9 to TRBJ2-3, with 8 nucleotides matching TRBD1. The specimen sequenced was PBMCs. CDR3 nucleotide sequence: TGTGCCAGCAGCCCAGACAGGGGCCAACGCACAGATACGCAGTATTTT. As protein: CASSPDRGQRTDTQYF.